A selection of T cell receptor beta chains follows, all from one sample in a study of blood T cells in healthy people across ages. MiXCR, run by TCRdb on the 5' RACE reads, gives a single entry per CDR3 protein. This table has 1.8 million or so distinct CDR3 sequences, roughly 43% appearing once. What was sequenced was blood. All receptors come from a human donor in good health. Each CDR3 is given with its conserved first and last residue.

J: TRBJ1-2; V: TRBV20-1; CDR3: CSAIPGTGDRGYTF
J: TRBJ1-5; V: TRBV5-1; CDR3: CASSLGLGTLDQPQHF
J: TRBJ1-2; V: TRBV5-4; CDR3: CASSGRTGALNYGYTF
J: TRBJ2-1; V: TRBV5-1; CDR3: CASSLEQGYYNEQFF
J: TRBJ2-7; V: TRBV4-1; CDR3: CVSSYRDGTTYEQYF
J: TRBJ2-7; V: TRBV18; CDR3: CASSPPGEPGQYF
J: TRBJ2-6; V: TRBV20-1; CDR3: CSATGEANVLTF
J: TRBJ2-5; V: TRBV4-2; CDR3: CASSQPRETQYF
J: TRBJ1-1; V: TRBV29-1; CDR3: CSVESVNTEAFF
J: TRBJ2-2; V: TRBV6-2/TRBV6-3; CDR3: CASSFLERTGELFF
J: TRBJ2-7; V: TRBV20-1; CDR3: CSARDVRGGSEQYF
J: TRBJ2-4; V: TRBV27; CDR3: CASSLVRTEEQYF
J: TRBJ2-7; V: TRBV29-1; CDR3: CSVEGLGQGHYEQYF
J: TRBJ1-5; V: TRBV20-1; CDR3: CSASRDSSNQPQHF
J: TRBJ1-2; V: TRBV6-2/TRBV6-3; CDR3: CASSYLEDYTF
J: TRBJ2-5; V: TRBV27; CDR3: CASIPLIGYPQYF
J: TRBJ2-5; V: TRBV5-1; CDR3: CASSYVWGRQETQYF
J: TRBJ2-7; V: TRBV4-3; CDR3: CASSPQPQKDYEQYF
J: TRBJ2-7; V: TRBV28; CDR3: CASSSGAYEQYF
J: TRBJ2-2; V: TRBV3-1; CDR3: CASSQGTLANTGELFF
J: TRBJ1-6; V: TRBV20-1; CDR3: CSATGISYNSPLHF
J: TRBJ2-3; V: TRBV4-2; CDR3: CASSRGVFSTDTQYF
J: TRBJ2-6; V: TRBV5-1; CDR3: CASSLTTGANVLTF
J: TRBJ2-7; V: TRBV20-1; CDR3: CSARVSDYEQYF
J: TRBJ2-7; V: TRBV6-6; CDR3: CASRGTSGGGEQYF
J: TRBJ1-2; V: TRBV29-1; CDR3: CRVGRSENGYGYTF
J: TRBJ2-1; V: TRBV29-1; CDR3: CSVSGADTIGVYNEQFF
J: TRBJ2-7; V: TRBV7-2; CDR3: CASTLGPSYEQYF
J: TRBJ2-3; V: TRBV4-2; CDR3: CASSQGLAGLRDTQYF
J: TRBJ2-7; V: TRBV5-1; CDR3: CASSFTGTSVGGEQYF
J: TRBJ2-5; V: TRBV20-1; CDR3: CSAGKVTGEVSDQETQYF
J: TRBJ1-2; V: TRBV7-9; CDR3: CASSLAAEYGYTF
J: TRBJ2-3; V: TRBV7-2; CDR3: CASSLQRDTQYF
J: TRBJ1-4; V: TRBV29-1; CDR3: CSVQQDPTNEKLFF
J: TRBJ1-5; V: TRBV20-1; CDR3: CSARVGVLNRPQHF
J: TRBJ1-6; V: TRBV4-3; CDR3: CASSQEKGSGSPLHF
J: TRBJ2-1; V: TRBV5-1; CDR3: CASSLESGASYNEQFF
J: TRBJ2-3; V: TRBV11-2; CDR3: CASRGRFPDTQYF
J: TRBJ2-6; V: TRBV7-2; CDR3: CARSFRDRGSGANVLTF
J: TRBJ1-3; V: TRBV6-2/TRBV6-3; CDR3: CASSTDGASSGNTIYF
J: TRBJ1-2; V: TRBV7-2; CDR3: CASSKDRRSGYGYTF
J: TRBJ1-1; V: TRBV6-4; CDR3: CASTRDRDFYTEAFF
J: TRBJ1-5; V: TRBV4-1; CDR3: CASSQDGTWGQPQHF
J: TRBJ1-2; V: TRBV7-2; CDR3: CASSFSRGGRGRPYGYTF
J: TRBJ2-1; V: TRBV25-1; CDR3: CASRQGVNEQFF
J: TRBJ2-1; V: TRBV29-1; CDR3: CSVVRAGDSYNEQFF
J: NA; V: TRBV5-1; CDR3: CASSLGTSSEETQYF
J: TRBJ2-4; V: TRBV28; CDR3: CASSSYSESGYWEQYF
J: TRBJ2-3; V: TRBV6-5; CDR3: CASMDSLARDTQYF
J: TRBJ2-7; V: TRBV4-3; CDR3: CASSQVATTSYEQYF
J: TRBJ2-6; V: TRBV29-1; CDR3: CSVVEGVGANVLTF